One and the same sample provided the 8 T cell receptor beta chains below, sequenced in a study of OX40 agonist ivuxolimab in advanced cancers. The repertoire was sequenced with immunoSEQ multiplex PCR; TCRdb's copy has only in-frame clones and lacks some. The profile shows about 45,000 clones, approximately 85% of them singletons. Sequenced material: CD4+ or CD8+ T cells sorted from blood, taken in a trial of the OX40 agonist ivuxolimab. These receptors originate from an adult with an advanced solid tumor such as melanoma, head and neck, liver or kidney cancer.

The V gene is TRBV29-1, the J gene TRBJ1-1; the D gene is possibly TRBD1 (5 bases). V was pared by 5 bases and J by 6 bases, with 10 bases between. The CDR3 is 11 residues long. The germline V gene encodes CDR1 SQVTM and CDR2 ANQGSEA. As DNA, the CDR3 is TGCAGCGTTAGGGGTCACGCTGAAGCTTTCTTT. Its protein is CSVRGHAEAFF.

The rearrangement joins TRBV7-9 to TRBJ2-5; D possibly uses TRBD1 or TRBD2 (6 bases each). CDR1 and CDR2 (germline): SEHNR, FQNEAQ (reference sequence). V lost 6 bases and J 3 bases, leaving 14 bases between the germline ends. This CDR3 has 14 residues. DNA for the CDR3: TGTGCCAGCAGTTTACGGGGGCCTGAAGAGACCCAGTACTTC. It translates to CASSLRGPEETQYF. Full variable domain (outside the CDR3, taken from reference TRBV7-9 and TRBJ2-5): DTGVSQNPRHKITKRGQNVTFRCDPISEHNRLYWYRQTLGQGPEFLTYFQNEAQLEKSRLLSDRFSAERPKGSFSTLEIQRTEQGDSAMYLCASSLRGPEETQYFGPGTRLLVL.

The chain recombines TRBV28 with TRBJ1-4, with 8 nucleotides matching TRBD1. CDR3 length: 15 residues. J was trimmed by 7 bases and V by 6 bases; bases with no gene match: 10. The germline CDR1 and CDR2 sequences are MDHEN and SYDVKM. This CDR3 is CASRSVDRDSEKLFF. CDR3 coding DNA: TGTGCCAGCAGATCCGTGGACAGGGACAGTGAAAAACTGTTTTTT. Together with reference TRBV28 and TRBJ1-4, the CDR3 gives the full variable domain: DVKVTQSSRYLVKRTGEKVFLECVQDMDHENMFWYRQDPGLGLRLIYFSYDVKMKEKGDIPEGYSVSREKKERFSLILESASTNQTSMYLCASRSVDRDSEKLFFGSGTQLSVL.

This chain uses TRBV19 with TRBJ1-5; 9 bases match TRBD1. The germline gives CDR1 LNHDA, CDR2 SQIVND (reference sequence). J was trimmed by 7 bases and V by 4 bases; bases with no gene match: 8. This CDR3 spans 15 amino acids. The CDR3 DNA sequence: TGTGCCAGTAGTACTTTACAGGGGGCCGGGCAGCCCCAGCATTTT. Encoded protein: CASSTLQGAGQPQHF.

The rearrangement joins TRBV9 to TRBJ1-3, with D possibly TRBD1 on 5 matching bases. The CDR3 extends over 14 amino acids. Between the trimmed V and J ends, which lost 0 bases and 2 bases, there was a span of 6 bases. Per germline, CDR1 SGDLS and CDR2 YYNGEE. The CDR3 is CASSVGQPGNTIYF. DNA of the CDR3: TGTGCCAGCAGCGTAGGACAGCCTGGAAACACCATATATTTT.

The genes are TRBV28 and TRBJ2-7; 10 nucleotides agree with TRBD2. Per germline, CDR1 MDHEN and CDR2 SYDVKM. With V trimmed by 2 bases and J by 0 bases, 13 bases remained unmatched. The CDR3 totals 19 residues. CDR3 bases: TGTGCCAGCAGTTTAGAACGGGGTAGCGGGAGGTCATCCTCCTACGAGCAGTACTTC. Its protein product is CASSLERGSGRSSSYEQYF.

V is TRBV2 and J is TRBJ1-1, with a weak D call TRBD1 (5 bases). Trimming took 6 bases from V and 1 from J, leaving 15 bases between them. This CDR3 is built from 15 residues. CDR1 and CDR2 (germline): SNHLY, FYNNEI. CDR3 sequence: CASRKGLTANTEAFF. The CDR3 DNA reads TGTGCCAGCAGGAAGGGCTTGACAGCGAACACTGAAGCTTTCTTT.

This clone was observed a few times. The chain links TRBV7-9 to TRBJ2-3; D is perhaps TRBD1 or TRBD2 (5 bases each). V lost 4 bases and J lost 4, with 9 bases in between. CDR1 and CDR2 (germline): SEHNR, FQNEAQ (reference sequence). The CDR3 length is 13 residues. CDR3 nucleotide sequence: TGTGCCAGCAGCTCCAGGGACCCAGATACGCAGTATTTT. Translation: CASSSRDPDTQYF.